Each of the 14 T cell receptor beta chains below was sequenced from the same sample in a study of cytomegalovirus exposure and HLA in healthy donors (dated by TCRdb to about 2017). The library was obtained by the immunoSEQ multiplex PCR assay. The multiplex PCR relied on a mix of 60 forward primers for TCR Vbeta segments and 13 reverse primers for TCR Jbeta segments. TCRdb took this table from immuneACCESS and kept in-frame rearrangements with V and J called. Such tables lack part of the clones; where checked against another copy, unresolved V genes explain under half of the gap, and the rest is unexplained. The sample records 100,000 to 150,000 clones, roughly 84% of which are singletons. Jointly, the top ten make up approximately 2.6% of the sample. The source material was PBMCs. The receptors were gathered from a man aged 50 or older in good health and CMV-seronegative.

The genes are TRBV5-4 and TRBJ1-1; 11 bases align to TRBD1. The CDR3 has 14 amino acids. Germline lookup yields CDR1 SGHNT and CDR2 YYREEE (reference sequence). Unmatched junction bases numbered 12, after V lost 4 bases and J lost 13 bases. The CDR3 protein is CASSERTGGPLVFF. The CDR3 DNA sequence: TGTGCCAGCAGCGAGCGGACAGGGGGCCCTTTGGTTTTCTTT.

The sample holds a few counts of this clone. The chain combines TRBV7-9 with TRBJ2-1, with D possibly TRBD2 on 5 matching bases. Germline CDR1 reads SEHNR; CDR2 reads FQNEAQ (reference sequence). This CDR3 contains 15 residues. Trimming removed 7 bases from V and 5 bases from J, with 18 bases in between. The CDR3 coding sequence is TGTGCCAGCATCCCCCGGGCGTCGGGGAACAATGAGCAGTTCTTC. Translated, it gives CASIPRASGNNEQFF.

The chain has TRBV7-9 and TRBJ1-2, with TRBD1 as a possible D gene (6 bases). Trimming took 6 bases from V and 6 from J, leaving 17 bases between them. This CDR3 has 14 amino acids. The germline V gene encodes CDR1 SEHNR and CDR2 FQNEAQ (reference sequence). CDR3 residues: CASRPTGTNDGYTF. CDR3 bases: TGTGCCAGCAGACCTACAGGGACAAACGATGGCTACACCTTC.

V and J are TRBV10-3 and TRBJ2-7; 9 bases match TRBD2. V shed 0 bases and J 4 bases; nucleotides not matched to a gene: 7. CDR3 length: 16 amino acids. The germline gives CDR1 ENHRY, CDR2 SYGVKD. The CDR3 nucleotides are TGTGCCATCAGTGAGTCGAGGTCTAGCGGGGCTTACGAGCAGTACTTC. Its protein product is CAISESRSSGAYEQYF.

The rearrangement joins TRBV2 to TRBJ1-5; 7 bases align to TRBD1. The length of the CDR3 is 16 residues. Germline V gives CDR1 SNHLY, CDR2 FYNNEI. After removal of 2 bases from V and 0 bases from J, the junction contained 4 bases not matched to a gene. The CDR3: CASSERDSPSNQPQHF. DNA of the CDR3: TGTGCCAGCAGTGAACGGGACAGTCCTAGCAATCAGCCCCAGCATTTT.

The J gene is TRBJ2-7, the V gene TRBV4-2; D ambiguous. The CDR3 totals 15 residues. Germline CDR1 and CDR2: LGHNA and YNFKEQ. Trimming stripped 1 base from V and 3 bases from J, with 13 bases between. For the CDR3, the DNA is TGTGCCAGCAGCCAAGGTGAAAGCCCCTACTACGAGCAGTACTTC. Protein: CASSQGESPYYEQYF.

This clone was seen a few times. V gene TRBV5-1 combines with J gene TRBJ2-3; 11 positions match TRBD2. V lost 3 bases to trimming and J lost 0 bases; unmatched junction nucleotides: 6. The CDR3 sequence is 17 residues long. Germline V gene data show CDR1 as SGHRS and CDR2 as YFSETQ. The CDR3 bases are TGCGCCAGCAGCTCCCGACTAGCGGGAACTAGCACAGATACGCAGTATTTT. This codes for CASSSRLAGTSTDTQYF.

This chain links TRBV5-1 with TRBJ1-1; 8 nucleotides align to TRBD1. Looked up from germline, CDR1 is SGHRS and CDR2 is YFSETQ. With V trimmed by 3 bases and J by 0 bases, 7 bases remained unmatched. The CDR3 is 16 residues long. The CDR3 spells CASSSIWTGLNTEAFF. The CDR3, as DNA: TGCGCCAGCAGCTCCATCTGGACAGGGTTGAACACTGAAGCTTTCTTT.

The genes are TRBV29-1 and TRBJ2-1; 8 nucleotides match TRBD2. Germline CDR1 reads SQVTM; CDR2 reads ANQGSEA. V trimming: 4 bases; J trimming: 9 bases; junction bases outside the gene matches: 8. The CDR3 has 13 amino acids. CDR3 sequence: CSVADGGAIEQFF. CDR3 nucleotides: TGCAGCGTTGCCGACGGGGGGGCGATTGAGCAGTTCTTC.

J is TRBJ1-3 and V is TRBV19; D unresolved. The CDR3 has 14 amino acids. The germline V and J ends were trimmed by 0 bases and 9 bases, with 12 bases remaining between them. The germline V gene encodes CDR1 LNHDA and CDR2 SQIVND (reference sequence). CDR3 sequence reads: CASSIDAVGSTIYF. CDR3 bases: TGTGCCAGTAGTATAGACGCGGTCGGGAGCACCATATATTTT.

The rearrangement uses TRBV6-1 and TRBJ1-1; the D gene is possibly TRBD1 (6 bases). The CDR3 is made up of 14 amino acids. Trimming shortened V by 1 base and J by 6 bases, and 12 bases separated the two germline ends. Germline lookup yields CDR1 MNHNS and CDR2 SASEGT. The CDR3 nucleotides are TGTGCCAGCAGTGAAGGTTGGGGGCAGTCTGAAGCTTTCTTT. Translating it yields CASSEGWGQSEAFF.

The chain combines TRBV30 with TRBJ1-1; TRBD1 might be the D (5 bases). The CDR3 contains 14 residues. The germline gives CDR1 GTSNPN, CDR2 SVGIG (reference sequence). The CDR3 loop reads CGAGPSRAYSEAFF. The CDR3 DNA is TGTGGGGCAGGGCCCTCAAGGGCGTATTCTGAAGCTTTCTTT.

The chain recombines TRBV7-2 with TRBJ2-7, with D tentatively TRBD1 (6 bases). From germline, CDR1 is SGHTA and CDR2 FQGNSA. V was trimmed by 3 bases and J by 6 bases, leaving 15 bases between them. The CDR3 runs 14 residues. CDR3 loop: CASSFHGTITEQYF. The CDR3 DNA follows: TGTGCCAGCAGCTTCCACGGGACAATTACCGAGCAGTACTTC.

The chain carries TRBV7-2 and TRBJ2-3; D is unclear. Germline loops: CDR1 SGHTA, CDR2 FQGNSA. The CDR3 contains 14 residues. Deletions cut 2 bases from V and 5 bases from J, with 11 bases between. CDR3 residues: CASSLIPSVDTQYF. In DNA form, the CDR3 reads TGTGCCAGCAGCTTAATCCCGTCGGTAGATACGCAGTATTTT.